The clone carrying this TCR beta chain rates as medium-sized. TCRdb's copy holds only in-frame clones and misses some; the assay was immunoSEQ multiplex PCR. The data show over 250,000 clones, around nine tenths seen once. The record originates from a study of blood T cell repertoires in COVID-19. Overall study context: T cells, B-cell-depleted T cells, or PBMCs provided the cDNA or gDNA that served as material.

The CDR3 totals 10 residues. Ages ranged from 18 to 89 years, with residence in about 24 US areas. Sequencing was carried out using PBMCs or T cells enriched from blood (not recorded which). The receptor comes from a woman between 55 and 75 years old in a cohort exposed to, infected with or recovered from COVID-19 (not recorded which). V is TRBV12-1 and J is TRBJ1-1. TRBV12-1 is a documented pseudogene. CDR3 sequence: CASTLTEAFF. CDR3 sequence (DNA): TGTGCCAGCACCCTCACTGAAGCTTTCTTT.